Below, 22 T cell receptor beta chains from the same sample are listed, as sequenced in a study of post-analysis software for immune sequencing data. General observations from the study: Patients had higher frequencies than controls of roughly five TRBV segments, including TRBV5-6, TRBV5-1 and TRBV20-1.

Their antigens are not known. Unique molecular identifiers were carried by the TCR beta cDNA libraries. MiXCR was run by TCRdb on the PCR reads, yielding one entry per CDR3 protein. The data contain hundreds of thousands of distinct CDR3 sequences, 40% to 50% of them singletons. The source material was blood. These TCRs come from a girl aged 5 to 17 with multiple sclerosis.

The chain employs TRBV20-1 and TRBJ1-5, with D uncertain. The germline CDR1 and CDR2 sequences are DFQATT and SNEGSKA (reference sequence). The CDR3 is made up of 12 amino acids. V gave up 6 bases and J gave up 0 bases, with 6 bases separating them. The CDR3, as DNA: TGCAGTGCGGGTTCTAGCAATCAGCCCCAGCATTTT. Translated: CSAGSSNQPQHF.

This clonotype was counted only a few times. The chain couples TRBV5-1 to TRBJ1-2, with a tentative D call TRBD1 (6 bases). CDR1 SGHRS and CDR2 YFSETQ come from the germline V gene. The CDR3 runs to 18 residues. V shed 0 bases and J shed 3 bases, with 21 bases lying between them. The CDR3 is CASSLGPTGRRLDYGYTF. The CDR3 bases are TGCGCCAGCAGCTTGGGACCGACAGGACGGCGACTTGACTATGGCTACACCTTC.

The V and J genes are TRBV21-1 and TRBJ1-2; TRBD1, the table's D call, was not compared with the DNA. TRBV21-1 is noted as a pseudogene. The CDR3 sequence is 13 residues long. CDR3 in DNA: TGTGCCAGCGGCCCAGGAGGCTGCTATGGCTACACCTTC. This sequence encodes CASGPGGCYGYTF.

The V and J genes are TRBV7-6 and TRBJ2-5; no clear D. The V end was cut by 6 bases, the J end by 1 base, with 15 bases between. Germline assignment: CDR1 SGHVS and CDR2 FNYEAQ. CDR3 length: 15 residues. The CDR3 DNA is TGTGCCAGCAGTTCCGGATTAGGGCTCCAAGAGACCCAGTACTTC. Amino acids: CASSSGLGLQETQYF.

This rearrangement joins TRBV20-1 to TRBJ2-5, with 7 bases fitting TRBD2. The V gene's germline CDR1 is DFQATT and CDR2 SNEGSKA (reference sequence). The CDR3 loop spans 14 amino acids. With 2 bases clipped from V and 11 bases from J, the junction kept 14 bases outside the gene matches. The CDR3 spells CSARRDGGNYEQYF. CDR3 DNA sequence: TGCAGTGCTAGAAGGGACGGGGGGAACTATGAGCAGTACTTC.

This clonotype appeared a few times. In DNA form, the CDR3 reads TGCGCCAGCAGCTACGCCGGGACAGGGGATGGCTACACCTTC. It is translated as CASSYAGTGDGYTF. V gene TRBV5-1 combines with J gene TRBJ1-2; 10 bases agree with TRBD1. The length of the CDR3 is 14 residues. The germline CDR1 and CDR2 sequences are SGHRS and YFSETQ. The V and J ends lost 3 bases and 6 bases, in that order; junction bases with no gene match: 5.

This clonotype was detected once. The V call is TRBV2, the J call TRBJ2-5; the match to TRBD1 covers 9 bases. The CDR3 loop spans 15 amino acids. Trimming took 8 bases from V and 11 from J; bases not matched to a gene: 18. Germline CDR1 SNHLY, CDR2 FYNNEI. CDR3 amino acids: CASCDPWTGANEQYF. CDR3 nucleotides: TGTGCCAGCTGCGACCCCTGGACAGGGGCGAATGAGCAGTACTTC. Combining the CDR3 with reference TRBV2 and TRBJ2-5 gives the whole variable domain EPEVTQTPSHQVTQMGQEVILRCVPISNHLYFYWYRQILGQKVEFLVSFYNNEISEKSEIFDDQFSVERPDGSNFTLKIRSTKLEDSAMYFCASCDPWTGANEQYFGPGTRLLVL.

The V call is TRBV7-2, the J call TRBJ1-1; tentatively, D is TRBD1 (5 bases). Germline CDR1 and CDR2: SGHTA and FQGNSA. The CDR3 spans 14 residues. V lost 4 bases, J lost 1 base, and 10 bases lay in between. CDR3 amino acids: CASSSGPANTEAFF. In DNA, the CDR3 is TGTGCCAGCAGCTCAGGGCCGGCGAACACTGAAGCTTTCTTT.

V is TRBV12-3 or TRBV12-4 and J is TRBJ2-1; 11 nucleotides agree with TRBD2. V shed 3 bases, J shed 7 bases, and the junction held 5 bases outside the gene matches. This CDR3 contains 15 residues. The CDR3 sequence is CASSLQGLADNEQFF. The CDR3 coding sequence is TGTGCCAGCAGTTTGCAGGGACTAGCGGATAATGAGCAGTTCTTC.

V and J are TRBV12-3 or TRBV12-4 and TRBJ2-6; D remains unclear. V was shortened by 3 bases and J by 0 bases, with 6 bases between the two germline ends. This CDR3 is 15 amino acids long. The CDR3 here is CASSFVSSGANVLTF. The DNA of the CDR3 is TGTGCCAGCAGTTTCGTGAGCTCTGGGGCCAACGTCCTGACTTTC.

This clonotype came up a few times. The chain uses TRBV6-5 and TRBJ1-4, with D perhaps matching TRBD1 (5 bases). The length of the CDR3 is 17 residues. The V gene's germline CDR1 is MNHEY and CDR2 SVGAGI. V was cut by 0 bases and J by 3 bases, with 14 bases left in between. The CDR3 nucleotides read TGTGCCAGCAGTTACTCGCTTTCGGGGGTTGCTAATGAAAAACTGTTTTTT. Protein: CASSYSLSGVANEKLFF.

This chain uses TRBV10-3 with TRBJ1-1, with D possibly matching TRBD1 (5 bases). Deletions cut 0 bases from V and 2 bases from J, with 13 bases between. The V gene's germline CDR1 is ENHRY and CDR2 SYGVKD. The CDR3 has 16 amino acids. The CDR3 nucleotides read TGTGCCATCAGTGAGTCGCAGGGAGCGATAAACACTGAAGCTTTCTTT. Translating gives CAISESQGAINTEAFF.

The V and J genes are TRBV10-3 and TRBJ2-6; 8 bases line up with TRBD1. The junction had 7 bases not matched to a gene; V was cut back by 3 bases and J by 0 bases. This CDR3 has 18 amino acids. Germline CDR1 is ENHRY and CDR2 is SYGVKD. CDR3 in amino acids: CAISERGQESSGANVLTF. The CDR3 bases are TGTGCCATCAGTGAAAGGGGACAGGAAAGCTCTGGGGCCAACGTCCTGACTTTC.

This sequence joins TRBV6-5 and TRBJ1-4; D unresolved. Germline V lookup: CDR1 MNHEY, CDR2 SVGAGI. The CDR3 has 14 amino acids. V lost 2 bases and J 5 bases, leaving 9 bases between the germline ends. CDR3 residues: CASSYGTENEKLFF. As DNA, the CDR3 is TGTGCCAGCAGTTACGGAACAGAAAATGAAAAACTGTTTTTT.

This clonotype turned up a few times. The CDR3 reads CASSLEGSNEQFF. As DNA, the CDR3 is TGCGCCAGCAGCTTGGAGGGATCCAATGAGCAGTTCTTC. V gene TRBV5-1 combines with J gene TRBJ2-1, with D unresolved. Trimming removed 0 bases at V and 6 bases at J, with 7 bases between. The CDR3 is made up of 13 amino acids. CDR1 is SGHRS and CDR2 is YFSETQ in the germline V gene.

The chain employs TRBV5-1 and TRBJ2-1; weak D call: TRBD1 (6 bases). From germline, CDR1 is SGHRS and CDR2 YFSETQ. Trimming pared 5 bases from V and 5 bases from J, leaving 11 bases between. The CDR3 totals 13 residues. The CDR3 bases are TGCGCCAGCAGACCAGGGGTGAACAATGAGCAGTTCTTC. Translating gives CASRPGVNNEQFF.

This clonotype was seen more than once but under ten times. The chain uses TRBV10-3 and TRBJ2-5; D may be TRBD1 or TRBD2 (5 bases each). The germline gives CDR1 ENHRY, CDR2 SYGVKD. The V and J ends lost 2 bases and 11 bases respectively, with 21 bases between them. The length of the CDR3 is 15 residues. The CDR3 coding sequence is TGTGCCATCAGTGAGAGGTCCGGGGCACCAGGTGAGCAGTACTTC. Protein product: CAISERSGAPGEQYF.

On this clonotype itself: The CDR3 does not end in the conserved phenylalanine or tryptophan, so this is likely a read error. The chain links TRBV20-1 to TRBJ2-1; 14 bases are a match to TRBD2. With V trimmed by 3 bases and J by 1 base, 5 bases remained unmatched. CDR1 is DFQATT, CDR2 SNEGSKA, per germline (reference sequence). This CDR3 region has 17 residues. CDR3 sequence: CSARVTSGGGSYNEQFV. The CDR3 coding sequence is TGCAGTGCTAGGGTGACTAGCGGGGGGGGATCCTACAATGAGCAGTTCGTC.

The chain's CDR3 is CASSVAWELSYEQYF. CDR3 nucleotide sequence: TGTGCCAGCAGCGTAGCATGGGAGCTCTCCTACGAGCAGTACTTC. V and J are TRBV9 and TRBJ2-7; D may be TRBD2 (5 bases). The CDR3 has 15 amino acids. V gave up 0 bases and J gave up 0 bases, with 10 bases separating them. In germline, CDR1 is SGDLS, CDR2 YYNGEE.

This clonotype was counted a few times. V gene TRBV24-1 combines with J gene TRBJ2-7; D is tentatively TRBD1 or TRBD2 (5 bases each). CDR3 length equals 13 residues. V was clipped by 9 bases and J by 4 bases, with 15 bases between them. CDR1 KGHDR and CDR2 SFDVKD come from the germline V gene. The CDR3 bases are TGTGCCACCTCAGGGACGGACGATTACGAGCAGTACTTC. It codes for CATSGTDDYEQYF.

In DNA, the CDR3 is TGTGCCAGCAGTCTTATGACAGGGGGCAGGGATACGCAGTATTTT. This translates into CASSLMTGGRDTQYF. V usage is TRBV12-3 or TRBV12-4 and J usage is TRBJ2-3; 10 bases match TRBD1. Losses at the gene ends were 5 bases for V and 6 bases for J; bases not matched to a gene: 8. CDR3 size: 15 residues.

The V and J genes are TRBV4-1 and TRBJ2-5, with 8 bases that match TRBD2. This CDR3 has 15 residues. The V segment lost 6 bases and the J segment 4 bases; nucleotides outside the gene matches: 10. The germline CDR1 and CDR2 sequences are MGHRA and YSYEKL. In DNA, the CDR3 is TGCGCCAGCAGAGGGGCGGGACTAGTAGGAGAGACCCAGTACTTC. Translation gives CASRGAGLVGETQYF.